These 21 T cell receptor beta chains share one sample of origin, sequenced in a study of cytomegalovirus exposure and HLA in healthy donors. Assay used: immunoSEQ multiplex PCR; TCRdb lists only in-frame clones, some missing. The sample shows 250,000 to 400,000 clones, about 90% of them seen only once. Sequences were obtained from PBMCs. The receptor set was obtained from a woman aged 25 to 45 in good health and CMV-seropositive.

This chain links TRBV9 with TRBJ2-5; D is possibly TRBD1 (7 bases). This CDR3 is 16 amino acids long. V gave up 4 bases and J gave up 1 base, with 17 bases separating them. Germline CDR1 reads SGDLS; CDR2 reads YYNGEE. The CDR3 protein is CASSPGGRGAQETQYF. The CDR3 DNA follows: TGTGCCAGCAGCCCTGGGGGCAGGGGGGCCCAAGAGACCCAGTACTTC.

V is TRBV4-1 and J is TRBJ2-1, with TRBD2 matching 13 bases. From germline, CDR1 is MGHRA and CDR2 YSYEKL. This CDR3 contains 17 residues. Unmatched junction bases numbered 8, after V lost 1 base and J lost 8 bases. The CDR3, as DNA: TGCGCCAGCAGCCAAGTAGATCTGGGACTAGCGGGACATGAGCAGTTCTTC. This encodes CASSQVDLGLAGHEQFF.

This chain connects TRBV19 to TRBJ1-2; D ambiguous. Germline CDR1 and CDR2: LNHDA and SQIVND (reference sequence). The V gene lost 8 bases and the J gene lost 4 bases, with 5 bases spanning the gap. The CDR3 covers 10 residues. For the CDR3, the DNA is TGTGCCAGTGGTCCCTATGGCTACACCTTC. It codes for CASGPYGYTF.

V is TRBV6-5 and J is TRBJ1-6; 10 bases are a match to TRBD1. J lost 10 bases, V lost 10 bases, and 7 bases had no gene match. Germline CDR1 is MNHEY and CDR2 is SVGAGI. The CDR3 has 13 residues. Here the CDR3 reads CANPGTGASPLHF. In DNA, the CDR3 is TGTGCCAACCCCGGGACAGGGGCCTCACCCCTCCACTTT.

The chain is built from TRBV4-2 and TRBJ1-1, with D hard to call. The CDR3 extends over 14 amino acids. Germline V gives CDR1 LGHNA, CDR2 YNFKEQ. With 1 base removed from V and 0 bases from J, the gap between germline ends came to 6 bases. The chain's CDR3 is CASSQGKVNTEAFF. CDR3 sequence (DNA): TGTGCCAGCAGCCAAGGTAAAGTGAACACTGAAGCTTTCTTT.

The chain recombines TRBV9 with TRBJ1-4; unclear D gene. Trimming took 1 base from V and 0 from J, leaving 7 bases between them. Germline CDR1 is SGDLS and CDR2 is YYNGEE. The CDR3 loop spans 15 amino acids. The CDR3 region has the DNA TGTGCCAGCAGCGTATCGGGTGCAACTAATGAAAAACTGTTTTTT. Its protein product is CASSVSGATNEKLFF.

This sequence joins TRBV18 and TRBJ1-5, with TRBD1 identical over 9 bases. Germline CDR1 is KGHSH and CDR2 is LQKENI. Losses at the gene ends were 2 bases for V and 8 bases for J; bases not matched to a gene: 16. The CDR3 is made up of 18 amino acids. CDR3 sequence reads: CASSPGTSAGTGLKPQHF. The CDR3 DNA reads TGTGCCAGCTCACCAGGAACTTCCGCTGGGACAGGGCTTAAGCCCCAGCATTTT. The whole variable domain, remainder taken from reference TRBV18 and TRBJ1-5, is NAGVMQNPRHLVRRRGQEARLRCSPMKGHSHVYWYRQLPEEGLKFMVYLQKENIIDESGMPKERFSAEFPKEGPSILRIQQVVRGDSAAYFCASSPGTSAGTGLKPQHFGDGTRLSIL.

V usage is TRBV5-1 and J usage is TRBJ2-7; D assignment may be TRBD1 or TRBD2 (5 bases each). The germline V and J ends were trimmed by 4 bases and 2 bases, with 13 bases remaining between them. Germline CDR1 SGHRS, CDR2 YFSETQ. The CDR3 contains 14 residues. CDR3 coding DNA: TGCGCCAGCAGCGAGACAGCGGTCCCCTACGAGCAGTACTTC. This codes for CASSETAVPYEQYF.

The V and J genes are TRBV6-1 and TRBJ1-5; no reliable D call. CDR3 length: 14 amino acids. V shed 0 bases and J shed 6 bases, with 9 bases lying between them. Germline V CDR1 and CDR2: MNHNS, SASEGT. For the CDR3, the DNA is TGTGCCAGCAGTGAAGCGCTCGTTAGTCAGCCCCAGCATTTT. Translated: CASSEALVSQPQHF.

A word on this clone: The same CDR3 arises from other DNA sequences in this sample as well. The chain uses TRBV28 and TRBJ2-3; D gene unclear. V lost 5 bases to trimming and J lost 2 bases, with 5 bases between them. Germline loops: CDR1 MDHEN, CDR2 SYDVKM. The CDR3 contains 12 residues. The CDR3 DNA reads TGTGCCAGCAGTCGGTCCACAGATACGCAGTATTTT. This encodes CASSRSTDTQYF. Looking up the rest from reference TRBV28 and TRBJ2-3 gives the full variable domain: DVKVTQSSRYLVKRTGEKVFLECVQDMDHENMFWYRQDPGLGLRLIYFSYDVKMKEKGDIPEGYSVSREKKERFSLILESASTNQTSMYLCASSRSTDTQYFGPGTRLTVL.

The genes are TRBV7-9 and TRBJ2-2; 10 bases match TRBD1. This CDR3 has 14 amino acids. J lost 5 bases, V lost 5 bases, and 2 bases had no gene match. Germline CDR1 SEHNR, CDR2 FQNEAQ (reference sequence). CDR3 coding DNA: TGTGCCAGCAGCCGGGACAGGGGAACCGGGGAGCTGTTTTTT. This sequence encodes CASSRDRGTGELFF.

This clone has a count of ten or more. This chain joins TRBV6-6 and TRBJ1-1; D possibly corresponds to TRBD1 (5 bases). The germline V gene encodes CDR1 MNHNY and CDR2 SVGAGI (reference sequence). The V and J ends lost 7 bases and 4 bases respectively, with 13 bases between them. The CDR3 sequence is 13 residues long. The CDR3 sequence is CASNPGGGTEAFF. In DNA, the CDR3 is TGTGCCAGCAACCCCGGGGGAGGCACTGAAGCTTTCTTT.

The chain recombines TRBV27 with TRBJ2-2; no clear D gene. The CDR3 loop spans 14 amino acids. CDR1 and CDR2 (germline): MNHEY, SMNVEV (reference sequence). With 7 bases removed from V and 1 base from J, the gap between germline ends came to 10 bases. CDR3 coding DNA: TGTGCCAGCAAGGGTCATCAGAACACCGGGGAGCTGTTTTTT. This codes for CASKGHQNTGELFF.

CDR3 residues: CASSLVADQPQHF. The CDR3 DNA reads TGTGCCAGCAGTTTAGTGGCTGATCAGCCCCAGCATTTT. The gene calls are TRBV27 and TRBJ1-5; D is undetermined. This CDR3 region has 13 residues. V was clipped by 2 bases and J by 5 bases, with 7 bases between them. Per germline, CDR1 MNHEY and CDR2 SMNVEV (reference sequence).

This clone has only one observation. V gene TRBV5-6 combines with J gene TRBJ1-1; 7 nucleotides line up with TRBD1. J was trimmed by 1 base and V by 0 bases; bases with no gene match: 12. Germline CDR1 is SGHDT and CDR2 is YYEEEE. CDR3 length: 18 amino acids. The CDR3 DNA is TGTGCCAGCAGCTTGGTGGCCGACAGGGCCCTGGGGAACACTGAAGCTTTCTTT. Its protein product is CASSLVADRALGNTEAFF.

V gene TRBV7-3 combines with J gene TRBJ2-3, with D maybe TRBD2 (6 bases). This CDR3 is 13 amino acids long. The V gene lost 4 bases and the J gene lost 8 bases, with 13 bases spanning the gap. The V gene's germline CDR1 is SGHTA and CDR2 FQGTGA. CDR3 region: CASSSPGGVTQYF. The CDR3 DNA is TGTGCCAGCAGCTCCCCGGGCGGGGTTACGCAGTATTTT.

The chain recombines TRBV28 with TRBJ2-7; D unresolved. V was cut by 4 bases and J by 5 bases, with 12 bases left in between. This CDR3 spans 13 amino acids. Germline CDR1 MDHEN, CDR2 SYDVKM. The CDR3: CASSSVKSNEQYF. The CDR3 DNA reads as TGTGCCAGCAGTTCGGTGAAGAGTAACGAGCAGTACTTC.

The chain uses TRBV4-2 and TRBJ1-5, with D tentatively TRBD1 (6 bases). The CDR3 spans 16 residues. The V end lost 0 bases, the J end lost 7 bases, and 16 bases lay between the germline ends. Germline V CDR1 and CDR2: LGHNA, YNFKEQ. For the CDR3, the DNA is TGTGCCAGCAGCCAAGACGTTGGACAGATTAGGCAGCCCCAGCATTTT. Amino acid sequence: CASSQDVGQIRQPQHF.

The chain employs TRBV7-6 and TRBJ1-3; D may be TRBD1 (5 bases). This CDR3 contains 15 residues. Germline V gives CDR1 SGHVS, CDR2 FNYEAQ. V was shortened by 4 bases and J by 1 base, with 11 bases between the two germline ends. This chain's CDR3 is CASSSYPGSGNTIYF. CDR3 nucleotides: TGTGCCAGCAGCTCTTATCCAGGGTCTGGAAACACCATATATTTT.

The genes are TRBV20-1 and TRBJ1-6, with D uncertain. This CDR3 region has 9 residues. The V and J ends lost 6 bases and 8 bases respectively, with 2 bases between them. The germline gives CDR1 DFQATT, CDR2 SNEGSKA (reference sequence). DNA for the CDR3: TGCAGTGCCCATTCACCCCTCCACTTT. This sequence encodes CSAHSPLHF.

V usage is TRBV15 and J usage is TRBJ1-2; D not certain. With 7 bases removed from V and 6 bases from J, the gap between germline ends came to 24 bases. Germline V lookup: CDR1 LNHNV, CDR2 YYDKDF (reference sequence). The CDR3 length is 16 residues. The CDR3 spells CATTKDEFSRVNGYTF. DNA for the CDR3: TGTGCCACCACCAAAGACGAGTTTAGTAGAGTAAATGGCTACACCTTC.